Listed here are 28 T cell receptor beta chains from one sample, sequenced in a study of cytomegalovirus exposure and HLA in healthy donors. Both 60 Vbeta primers and 13 Jbeta primers went into the PCR. The assay was immunoSEQ multiplex PCR, and TCRdb's table has in-frame clones only and misses some. Of about 160,000 clones in the sample, around four fifths were seen once. The sample comprised PBMCs. These TCRs come from a woman in her late teens or twenties in good health and CMV-seronegative.

This clone was observed a few times. The gene calls are TRBV5-4 and TRBJ2-7; D is unresolved. Germline-derived CDR1 and CDR2 are SGHNT and YYREEE (reference sequence). V was trimmed by 3 bases and J by 5 bases, leaving 6 bases between them. The CDR3 length is 11 residues. Here the CDR3 DNA reads TGTGCCAGCAGCTACTCAAACGAGCAGTACTTC. It encodes CASSYSNEQYF.

In DNA form, the CDR3 reads TGTGCCAGTAGTATCCTACCCTCCTATGGCTACACCTTC. Translation: CASSILPSYGYTF. The chain uses TRBV19 and TRBJ1-2; D not resolved. CDR1 and CDR2 (germline): LNHDA, SQIVND (reference sequence). Trimming shortened V by 3 bases and J by 4 bases, and 9 bases separated the two germline ends. CDR3 size: 13 residues.

This clone has just a few counts. The chain has TRBV10-3 and TRBJ1-2; possible D gene TRBD1, 5 bases. This CDR3 comprises 11 residues. Trimming took off 4 bases at V and 10 bases at J, with 10 bases between the two ends. Germline V lookup: CDR1 ENHRY, CDR2 SYGVKD. The CDR3 is CAISGGRDYTF. CDR3 coding DNA: TGTGCCATCAGTGGGGGCCGCGACTACACCTTC.

V and J are TRBV6-5 and TRBJ1-2; maybe TRBD1 (6 bases). V lost 6 bases and J lost 1, with 15 bases in between. CDR1 and CDR2 (germline): MNHEY, SVGAGI. This CDR3 comprises 15 residues. The CDR3: CASSQQGGYNYGYTF. DNA of the CDR3: TGTGCCAGCAGCCAACAGGGAGGGTATAACTATGGCTACACCTTC.

The genes are TRBV11-1 and TRBJ1-1; 7 bases map to TRBD1. The germline CDR1 and CDR2 sequences are SGHAT and FQDESV (reference sequence). The CDR3 runs to 14 residues. V lost 3 bases to trimming and J lost 0 bases; unmatched junction nucleotides: 1. CDR3 region: CASSFDRVNTEAFF. In nucleotides, the CDR3 is TGTGCCAGCAGCTTCGACAGGGTGAACACTGAAGCTTTCTTT.

This chain connects TRBV9 to TRBJ1-1; D gene unclear. Germline V CDR1 and CDR2: SGDLS, YYNGEE. The CDR3 runs 15 residues. V was cut by 0 bases and J by 0 bases, with 9 bases left in between. The CDR3 DNA reads as TGTGCCAGCAGCGTAGACGCAAAGCTGAACACTGAAGCTTTCTTT. Translating it yields CASSVDAKLNTEAFF. Full variable domain (missing parts from reference TRBV9 and TRBJ1-1): DSGVTQTPKHLITATGQRVTLRCSPRSGDLSVYWYQQSLDQGLQFLIQYYNGEERAKGNILERFSAQQFPDLHSELNLSSLELGDSALYFCASSVDAKLNTEAFFGQGTRLTVV.

The chain is built from TRBV6-1 and TRBJ1-5; D remains ambiguous. The ends were cut back, 6 bases at V and 5 bases at J, with 11 bases in the middle. The germline V gene has CDR1 MNHNS and CDR2 SASEGT. This CDR3 contains 13 residues. The DNA of the CDR3 is TGTGCCAGCAGCGAACGGGAGGATCAGCCCCAGCATTTT. It encodes CASSEREDQPQHF.

This chain links TRBV5-1 with TRBJ1-2; D is uncertain. CDR3 length equals 14 residues. V dropped 4 bases and J dropped 3 bases, with 13 bases sitting between them. The germline CDR1 and CDR2 sequences are SGHRS and YFSETQ. The CDR3 coding sequence is TGCGCCAGCAGCCTAGAGACGGCTTACTATGGCTACACCTTC. Amino acids: CASSLETAYYGYTF.

A few counts support this clone. The gene calls are TRBV6-1 and TRBJ1-2; D is possibly TRBD1 (6 bases). Trimming cost V 5 bases and J 6 bases, with 13 bases left between them. CDR1 is MNHNS, CDR2 SASEGT, per germline. The CDR3 totals 13 residues. The CDR3 bases are TGTGCCAGCAGTCTCGGGGGGCCAAATGGCTACACCTTC. Translated, it gives CASSLGGPNGYTF.

The V gene is TRBV28, the J gene TRBJ1-6; no clear D gene. CDR3 length: 14 residues. V was pared by 2 bases and J by 10 bases, with 12 bases between. The germline V gene encodes CDR1 MDHEN and CDR2 SYDVKM. The CDR3 DNA follows: TGTGCCAGCAGTTTAATGCAGGAATACTCACCCCTCCACTTT. Translation: CASSLMQEYSPLHF.

This chain joins TRBV5-6 and TRBJ2-5, with a weak D call TRBD2 (6 bases). Germline CDR1 is SGHDT and CDR2 is YYEEEE. V was clipped by 10 bases and J by 5 bases, with 18 bases between them. The CDR3 covers 13 residues. CDR3 coding DNA: TGTGCCGGGGAAAAGGCAGGGAGGGAGACCCAGTACTTC. It encodes CAGEKAGRETQYF.

This rearrangement joins TRBV11-3 to TRBJ1-2, with D unclear. CDR3 size: 15 residues. CDR1 SGHNT and CDR2 YENEEA come from the germline V gene. V was cut by 6 bases and J by 4 bases, with 18 bases left in between. This CDR3 is CASSNNPGRFYGYTF. The CDR3 DNA sequence: TGTGCCAGCAGTAATAACCCGGGTCGCTTCTATGGCTACACCTTC.

The chain combines TRBV18 with TRBJ1-1; TRBD1 matches at 7 bases. This CDR3 is 20 amino acids long. From germline, CDR1 is KGHSH and CDR2 LQKENI. Germline trimming cut 0 bases from V and 0 bases from J; bases unmatched to any gene: 16. CDR3 DNA: TGTGCCAGCTCACCACCGTTAGGGGGCAGGCGCTCCAGATTGAACACTGAAGCTTTCTTT. Its translation is CASSPPLGGRRSRLNTEAFF.

The chain joins TRBV25-1 to TRBJ2-2, with D possibly matching TRBD2 (6 bases). V was trimmed by 6 bases and J by 7 bases, leaving 9 bases between them. Per germline, CDR1 MGHDK and CDR2 SYGVNS. The CDR3 runs 12 residues. This chain's CDR3 is CASRRGGGELFF. The CDR3 nucleotides read TGTGCCAGCAGGCGGGGAGGCGGGGAGCTGTTTTTT.

The chain uses TRBV19 and TRBJ1-2; 9 bases are a match to TRBD1. Per germline, CDR1 LNHDA and CDR2 SQIVND (reference sequence). J was trimmed by 3 bases and V by 1 base; bases with no gene match: 3. CDR3 length: 15 residues. CDR3 sequence reads: CASSIGDRVHYGYTF. The CDR3 DNA reads as TGTGCCAGTAGTATAGGGGACAGGGTTCACTATGGCTACACCTTC.

This clone was detected once. The V and J genes are TRBV28 and TRBJ1-1; no definite D call. CDR3 length: 15 amino acids. CDR1 and CDR2 (germline): MDHEN, SYDVKM. V was clipped by 9 bases and J by 7 bases, with 24 bases between them. In DNA form, the CDR3 reads TGTGCCAGTTCCTACCTAGCTCCGCCCTGGGGTGAAGCTTTCTTT. Its protein is CASSYLAPPWGEAFF. Full variable domain (outside the CDR3, taken from reference TRBV28 and TRBJ1-1): DVKVTQSSRYLVKRTGEKVFLECVQDMDHENMFWYRQDPGLGLRLIYFSYDVKMKEKGDIPEGYSVSREKKERFSLILESASTNQTSMYLCASSYLAPPWGEAFFGQGTRLTVV.

The chain links TRBV7-9 to TRBJ1-3; TRBD1 aligns across 8 bases. The length of the CDR3 is 16 residues. The J segment lost 1 base and the V segment lost 5 bases, leaving 7 bases of the junction unmatched. Looked up from germline, CDR1 is SEHNR and CDR2 is FQNEAQ (reference sequence). CDR3 sequence: CASSVGQGWSGNTIYF. The CDR3 DNA follows: TGTGCCAGCAGCGTCGGACAGGGTTGGTCTGGAAACACCATATATTTT.

The V call is TRBV18, the J call TRBJ2-5; D is possibly TRBD1 (5 bases). CDR3 length: 13 amino acids. Germline loops: CDR1 KGHSH, CDR2 LQKENI. The V and J ends lost 0 bases and 5 bases respectively, with 7 bases between them. The CDR3 coding sequence is TGTGCCAGCTCACCACCACAGGTTGAGACCCAGTACTTC. Its translation is CASSPPQVETQYF.

The V and J genes are TRBV16 and TRBJ1-2; perhaps TRBD1 as D (5 bases). CDR1 KGHSY and CDR2 FQNENV come from the germline V gene. The length of the CDR3 is 14 residues. Trimming shortened V by 2 bases and J by 3 bases, and 10 bases separated the two germline ends. For the CDR3, the DNA is TGTGCCAGCAGCCAAGCCCTAGGGGACTATGGCTACACCTTC. Amino acid sequence: CASSQALGDYGYTF.

The chain carries TRBV9 and TRBJ2-4, with 13 bases matching TRBD2. The V gene's germline CDR1 is SGDLS and CDR2 YYNGEE. V lost 4 bases and J lost 0; bases outside the gene matches: 10. This CDR3 spans 19 amino acids. The CDR3 loop is CASSPRTSGGRLAKNIQYF. In DNA form, the CDR3 reads TGTGCCAGCAGCCCCCGGACTAGCGGGGGTCGTCTAGCCAAAAACATTCAGTACTTC.

This clone appeared a single time. CDR3 sequence reads: CASSQGNSNQPQHF. CDR3 sequence (DNA): TGTGCCAGCTCACAGGGGAATAGCAATCAGCCCCAGCATTTT. V gene TRBV18 combines with J gene TRBJ1-5; possibly TRBD1 for D (5 bases). V shed 4 bases and J shed 0 bases, with 7 bases lying between them. The CDR3 contains 14 residues. Germline lookup yields CDR1 KGHSH and CDR2 LQKENI.

The rearrangement joins TRBV30 to TRBJ1-1, with D possibly being TRBD1 (6 bases). Germline values: CDR1 GTSNPN, CDR2 SVGIG (reference sequence). The CDR3 covers 15 residues. The ends were cut back, 5 bases at V and 3 bases at J, with 19 bases in the middle. CDR3 in amino acids: CAWLLLGGYDTEAFF. The CDR3 DNA sequence: TGTGCCTGGCTCCTTCTTGGGGGCTACGACACTGAAGCTTTCTTT.

This chain uses TRBV14 with TRBJ1-1; D not resolved. CDR1 and CDR2 (germline): SGHDN, FVKESK. V was trimmed by 0 bases and J by 4 bases, leaving 6 bases between them. This CDR3 comprises 13 residues. CDR3 amino acids: CASSQDRVTEAFF. CDR3 bases: TGTGCCAGCAGCCAAGATCGGGTCACTGAAGCTTTCTTT.

This rearrangement joins TRBV2 to TRBJ1-5, with 8 positions matching TRBD1. J gave up 3 bases and V 3 bases, and 4 bases lay outside the gene matches. The CDR3 has 15 amino acids. In germline, CDR1 is SNHLY, CDR2 FYNNEI. DNA of the CDR3: TGTGCCAGCAGTGAGGGACAGGAGGACAATCAGCCCCAGCATTTT. It specifies CASSEGQEDNQPQHF. Drawing the rest from reference TRBV2 and TRBJ1-5, the complete variable domain is EPEVTQTPSHQVTQMGQEVILRCVPISNHLYFYWYRQILGQKVEFLVSFYNNEISEKSEIFDDQFSVERPDGSNFTLKIRSTKLEDSAMYFCASSEGQEDNQPQHFGDGTRLSIL.

CDR3 sequence: CAISQPGLAGADTQYF. Written as DNA, the CDR3 is TGTGCCATCAGCCAACCGGGACTAGCGGGGGCAGATACGCAGTATTTT. This chain links TRBV10-3 with TRBJ2-3; TRBD2 matches 14 bases. Germline V gene lookup returns CDR1 ENHRY and CDR2 SYGVKD. The CDR3 contains 16 residues. J lost 4 bases, V lost 6 bases, and 6 bases had no gene match.

The genes are TRBV10-2 and TRBJ2-7, with D hard to call. This CDR3 contains 11 residues. Trimming cost V 9 bases and J 1 base, with 7 bases left between them. Germline CDR1 is WSHSY and CDR2 is SAAADI. CDR3 DNA: TGCGCCAGTACTTCGTCCTACGAGCAGTACTTC. It specifies CASTSSYEQYF.

This clone showed up just a few times. The V gene is TRBV5-1, the J gene TRBJ1-2, with D unclear. The V end was cut by 4 bases, the J end by 4 bases, with 8 bases between. From germline, CDR1 is SGHRS and CDR2 YFSETQ. The CDR3 runs to 12 residues. In DNA form, the CDR3 reads TGCGCCAGCAGCGAGTACGGCTATGGCTACACCTTC. It encodes CASSEYGYGYTF. Combining the CDR3 with reference TRBV5-1 and TRBJ1-2 gives the whole variable domain KAGVTQTPRYLIKTRGQQVTLSCSPISGHRSVSWYQQTPGQGLQFLFEYFSETQRNKGNFPGRFSGRQFSNSRSEMNVSTLELGDSALYLCASSEYGYGYTFGSGTRLTVV.

This clone was seen only a few times. This chain joins TRBV15 and TRBJ2-1; TRBD1 might be the D (7 bases). Germline V CDR1 and CDR2: LNHNV, YYDKDF (reference sequence). The V gene lost 5 bases and the J gene lost 6 bases, with 20 bases spanning the gap. The CDR3 runs to 16 residues. This CDR3 is CATSGGGQTSFNEQFF. CDR3 DNA: TGTGCCACCAGCGGAGGGGGACAGACGTCTTTCAATGAGCAGTTCTTC.